A selection of T cell receptor beta chains follows, all from one sample in a study of metastatic and nonmetastatic thyroid tumors. With MiXCR, TCRdb reprocessed the PCR reads. Counted here are roughly 20,000 clones, approximately 34% occurring once; the ten biggest clones make up 25% to 35%. The sample comprised tumor tissue. All receptors derive from a female donor with papillary thyroid cancer or a benign thyroid nodule (not recorded which). Some clones in this sample may be carry-over from other donors' samples. The CDR3 runs from the conserved cysteine through the conserved F or W. D genes are given only for firm matches.

d_call j_call v_call cdr3_aa
- TRBJ2-2 TRBV6-2/TRBV6-3 CASSPPWEFGELFF
- TRBJ2-5 TRBV2 CASSDLEGSVETQYF
- TRBJ2-7 TRBV5-6 CASSSLYSYEQYF
TRBD2 TRBJ2-1 TRBV6-2/TRBV6-3 CASSYASGRDEQFF
- TRBJ2-3 TRBV12-5 CASATGGTISTDTQYF
TRBD2 TRBJ2-5 TRBV2 CASSESGTREETQYF
- TRBJ1-2 TRBV4-1 CASSQYGGENYGYTF
- TRBJ2-7 TRBV6-1 CASTRTDGSQWEYF
- TRBJ1-5 TRBV5-1 CASSPAPTVNSNQPQHF
TRBD2 TRBJ2-3 TRBV2 CASSDSGGATDTQYF
TRBD1 TRBJ2-1 TRBV5-1 CASSLGDRYNEQFF
- TRBJ2-3 TRBV14 CASSQFNTDTQYF
- TRBJ1-2 TRBV18 CASSPRAVLSGYTF
TRBD2 TRBJ2-1 TRBV15 CATSIIAGGNNEQFF
- TRBJ2-7 TRBV7-2 CASSLGLANEQYF
- TRBJ1-2 TRBV6-1 CASSSGSGYGYTF
- TRBJ2-3 TRBV12-3/TRBV12-4 CASISGSSDTQYF
- TRBJ1-1 TRBV6-1 CASSGTGYTEAFF
- TRBJ2-1 TRBV15 CATSREGSSYNEQFF
- TRBJ2-6 TRBV27 CASSVALGANVLTF
- TRBJ1-6 TRBV25-1 CASSEGEVYSPLHF
- TRBJ2-3 TRBV12-3/TRBV12-4 CASSLTDTQYF
TRBD2 TRBJ2-3 TRBV7-6 CASSPSTSGTDTQYF
TRBD1 TRBJ1-3 TRBV6-4 CASSRTGGSSSGNTIYF
- TRBJ2-1 TRBV6-1 CASSAIPLNSQFF
TRBD1 TRBJ1-2 TRBV6-1 CASSGTGGSPLDYGYTF
- TRBJ2-1 TRBV9 CASSVVGVYNEQFF
- TRBJ1-1 TRBV20-1 CSARLVHTEAFF
TRBD2 TRBJ2-5 TRBV20-1 CSARPPGLVVVETQYF
TRBD1 TRBJ1-1 TRBV2 CASRTGDYTEAFF
- TRBJ1-5 TRBV19 CASSPKTVPQPQHF
- TRBJ1-2 TRBV20-1 CSARSGLDYGYTF
TRBD1 TRBJ2-1 TRBV27 CASSTWTGVGSYNEQFF
- TRBJ2-1 TRBV7-9 CASSRFAGPDEQFF
TRBD2 TRBJ2-5 TRBV6-4 CASSEAAVRGETQYF
- TRBJ1-2 TRBV24-1 CATSDLKGYGYTF
TRBD1 TRBJ1-1 TRBV6-5 CASSLSRQGLTEAFF
TRBD1 TRBJ1-2 TRBV30 CAWVRGTGDGNTF
TRBD1 TRBJ1-1 TRBV7-9 CASSSRDRETEAFF
TRBD1 TRBJ1-2 TRBV24-1 CATGDRAHGYTF
TRBD1 TRBJ2-5 TRBV20-1 CSARGGQRQETQYF
- TRBJ1-2 TRBV28 CASSLGGAYGYTF